The rows below give T cell receptor beta chains drawn from one sample of a study of identical twins. TCRdb reprocessed the 5' RACE reads via MiXCR and lists one record per CDR3 protein. The table lists hundreds of thousands of distinct CDR3 sequences, 6.5% to 8.5% of them singletons. This same sample was also taken into another study, of yellow fever vaccine responses in identical twins.

Sequenced: memory (CD45RO+) T cells sorted from blood. The receptors were gathered from a woman aged 18-29 years in good health. The CDR3 runs from the conserved cysteine through the conserved F or W. D genes are given only for firm matches. Size values are once, few and many counts, or a class for expanded clones, and some rows have none.

size,J,V,D,DNA,CDR3
-,TRBJ2-4,TRBV6-5,-,TGTGCCAGCAGTTACTGTAGGGCGGACAAAAACATTCAGTACTTC,CASSYCRADKNIQYF
few,TRBJ2-4,TRBV5-5,-,TGTGCCAGCAGCGTAACCGGGACGCTAAACATTCAGTACTTC,CASSVTGTLNIQYF
-,TRBJ1-4,TRBV18,TRBD1,TGTGCCAGCTCACCATCCGGACAGGGGGCGCTGAATGAAAAACTGTTTTTT,CASSPSGQGALNEKLFF
few,TRBJ2-1,TRBV4-2,TRBD2,TGTGCCAGCAGCCAACACCGGGAGGGCTACAATGAGCAGTTCTTC,CASSQHREGYNEQFF
-,TRBJ2-1,TRBV5-1,-,TGCGCCAGCAGCCCTGTCCCGGGACACTTCTCCTACAATGAGCAGTTCTTC,CASSPVPGHFSYNEQFF
few,TRBJ2-5,TRBV10-3,TRBD2,TGTGCCATCAGTGCTCTAGCGGGGGGAACCCAAGAGACCCAGTACTTC,CAISALAGGTQETQYF
-,TRBJ1-6,TRBV7-9,-,TGTGCCAGCAGCTTAGGAGTCGGCCGCACTGTTGCCCTCCACTTT,CASSLGVGRTVALHF
few,TRBJ2-3,TRBV9,-,TGTGCCAGCAGCGCCTCTAGCACAGATACGCAGTATTTT,CASSASSTDTQYF
many,TRBJ2-1,TRBV4-3,-,TGCGCCAGCAGCCAAGAATGGGGCATCCGTGAGCAGTTCTTC,CASSQEWGIREQFF
few,TRBJ2-3,TRBV19,TRBD2,TGTGCCAGTAAGACTAGCGGCCGCACAGATACGCAGTATTTT,CASKTSGRTDTQYF
-,TRBJ1-1,TRBV20-1,TRBD1,TGCAGTGCCGAGGACAGGGGTGGGACTGAAGCTTTCTTT,CSAEDRGGTEAFF
many,TRBJ2-7,TRBV5-1,-,TGCGCCAGCAGCTTGGATCACGAGCAGTACTTC,CASSLDHEQYF
few,TRBJ1-1,TRBV7-6,-,TGTGCCAGCAGCTCACCGAACACTGAAGCTTTCTTT,CASSSPNTEAFF
-,TRBJ2-1,TRBV5-1,-,TGCGCCAGCAGCACCCGGACAGAGAGCTCCTACAATGAGCAGTTCTTC,CASSTRTESSYNEQFF
many,TRBJ2-5,TRBV29-1,-,TGCAGCGGGGGGAGAGAAGAGACCCAGTACTTC,CSGGREETQYF
few,TRBJ2-3,TRBV24-1,-,TGTGCCACCAGTGCCACTATACAGGGGAGGACAGATACGCAGTATTTT,CATSATIQGRTDTQYF
many,TRBJ2-5,TRBV25-1,-,TGTGCCAGCAGTGAATCGGGGACCCAAGAGACCCAGTACTTC,CASSESGTQETQYF
many,TRBJ1-1,TRBV29-1,-,TGCAGCGCTGAGAAGGGTTCTGAAGCTTTCTTT,CSAEKGSEAFF
many,TRBJ2-6,TRBV7-8,TRBD1,TGTGCCAGCAGCTTAGGAGGGGGCTATGGGGCCAACGTCCTGACTTTC,CASSLGGGYGANVLTF
few,TRBJ1-1,TRBV4-2,TRBD1,TGTGCCAGCAGCCGGGACAGGGGTTACACTGAAGCTTTCTTT,CASSRDRGYTEAFF
few,TRBJ2-7,TRBV3-1,-,TGTGCCAGCAGCCAAGCTAGAATGAGCTCCTACGAGCAGTACTTC,CASSQARMSSYEQYF
-,TRBJ2-5,TRBV21-1,-,TGTGCCAGCAGCAAAGTGGTGGGACTAGCGGGAGACCAAGAGACCCAGTACTTC,CASSKVVGLAGDQETQYF
many,TRBJ2-7,TRBV3-1,TRBD1,TGTGCCAGCAGCCAAGTCCCAGGGGGATTCTACGAGCAGTACTTC,CASSQVPGGFYEQYF
-,TRBJ2-1,TRBV5-1,TRBD1,TGCGCCAGCAGCGCGACAGGGGACCATGAGCAGTTCTTC,CASSATGDHEQFF
many,TRBJ2-7,TRBV15,-,TGTGCCACCAGCAGAGATCGGTCTAACTCCTACGAGCAGTACTTC,CATSRDRSNSYEQYF
many,TRBJ1-2,TRBV7-2,-,TGTGCCAGCAGCTTAGATCGGCTCGGCGGCTACACCTTC,CASSLDRLGGYTF
few,TRBJ1-1,TRBV7-9,-,TGTGCCAGCAGCCCAATCCCGAACACTGAAGCTTTCTTT,CASSPIPNTEAFF
many,TRBJ1-2,TRBV12-5,-,TGTGCTAGTGGTTTGCAAACTGTCGGGGGCTACACCTTC,CASGLQTVGGYTF
few,TRBJ2-5,TRBV20-1,-,TGCAGTGCTAACGGAGTTCTGCAAGAGACCCAGTACTTC,CSANGVLQETQYF
many,TRBJ2-5,TRBV29-1,TRBD2,TGCAGCGCCTCCGGGACTAGCGGGAGTGAGACCCAGTACTTC,CSASGTSGSETQYF
-,TRBJ1-6,TRBV18,-,TGTGCCAGCTCGTCGACAGTTGGAAATTCACCCCTCCACTTT,CASSSTVGNSPLHF
many,TRBJ2-2,TRBV5-1,TRBD1,TGCGCCAGCAGCGCCGGGACAGGGCGCGGCACCGGGGAGCTGTTTTTT,CASSAGTGRGTGELFF
-,TRBJ1-2,TRBV7-9,-,TGTGCCAGCAGCTTACGTGGGGAAAATGGCTACACCTTC,CASSLRGENGYTF
few,TRBJ2-1,TRBV28,TRBD1,TGTGCCAGCAGTTTCTTTATGACAGGGTACGACAATGAGCAGTTCTTC,CASSFFMTGYDNEQFF
-,TRBJ1-1,TRBV7-2,TRBD1,TGTGCCAGCAGCCCCCGTGCAGGGGGCCTTCGGGCTTTCTTT,CASSPRAGGLRAFF
few,TRBJ2-1,TRBV5-1,TRBD1,TGCGCCAGCAGCTTGGGGACAGGGGGGCCCACCTACAATGAGCAGTTCTTC,CASSLGTGGPTYNEQFF
few,TRBJ2-2,TRBV12-3/TRBV12-4,TRBD2,TGTGCCAGCAGTCCGGGACTAGCGGGAGTCGGGGAGCTGTTTTTT,CASSPGLAGVGELFF
few,TRBJ2-7,TRBV19,TRBD2,TGTGCCAGTAGTGTCGTTGGGCTAGCGGGAAAATCGTCCTACGAGCAGTACTTC,CASSVVGLAGKSSYEQYF
few,TRBJ2-7,TRBV28,TRBD2,TGTGCCAGCAACGTCCTAGCGGGAGGGAACGAGCAGTACTTC,CASNVLAGGNEQYF
many,TRBJ2-7,TRBV12-3/TRBV12-4,-,TGTGCCAGCAGTTTTACGGCTACCGAGCAGTACTTC,CASSFTATEQYF
many,TRBJ1-6,TRBV28,-,TGTGCCAGCAGTCCCATCCTGGGGGGGGAGTGGGCACCCCTCCACTTT,CASSPILGGEWAPLHF
many,TRBJ1-2,TRBV6-5,TRBD1,TGTGCCAGCAGTTACTCGGGACTGGACAGGGGGCTTTTAAACTATGGCTACACCTTC,CASSYSGLDRGLLNYGYTF
-,TRBJ2-7,TRBV20-1,-,TGCAGTGCTAGACCTACTAGGGGGAGCTCCTACGAGCAGTACTTC,CSARPTRGSSYEQYF
few,TRBJ2-4,TRBV7-2,TRBD2,TGTGCCAGCAGCTTATCCCCTAGCGGGATAGCCAAAAACATTCAGTACTTC,CASSLSPSGIAKNIQYF
few,TRBJ2-7,TRBV18,TRBD2,TGTGCCAGCTCACCAAGGACTAGCGGGAGTATCAACGAGCAGTACTTC,CASSPRTSGSINEQYF